What follows describes a single T cell receptor (beta chain). Its antigen is unidentified. This CDR3 has 14 amino acids. Germline lookup yields CDR1 SGHNT and CDR2 YYREEE (reference sequence). After removal of 4 bases from V and 5 bases from J, the junction contained 7 bases not matched to a gene. This sample is drawn from a study of T cell clones after liver transplantation. Background on the study: Immunosuppression withdrawal was tried within 2 years after liver transplantation in this trial. TCRbeta sequencing after a pre-transplant mixed lymphocyte reaction identified graft-donor-reactive clones, later tracked in post-transplant blood.

Measured with immunoSEQ multiplex PCR; TCRdb has only the in-frame clones, and not every one. This table holds about 50,000 clones, about 69% found once. Findings and caveats of the study: In two subjects, few donor cells limited the measurable donor-reactive repertoire. A significant post-transplant drop in circulating graft-donor-reactive CD4 TCRbeta sequences occurred in most of the 8 subjects.

The V gene is TRBV5-4, the J gene TRBJ2-7, with 9 bases aligning to TRBD1. Specimen: CD4+ T cells from blood, collected about 56 months after liver transplant. The clonotype originates from a human patient who received a liver transplant. Some T cells may be graft donor cells. Here the CDR3 reads CASSPPGTGHEQYF. CDR3 nucleotides: TGTGCCAGCAGCCCGCCTGGGACAGGGCACGAGCAGTACTTC.